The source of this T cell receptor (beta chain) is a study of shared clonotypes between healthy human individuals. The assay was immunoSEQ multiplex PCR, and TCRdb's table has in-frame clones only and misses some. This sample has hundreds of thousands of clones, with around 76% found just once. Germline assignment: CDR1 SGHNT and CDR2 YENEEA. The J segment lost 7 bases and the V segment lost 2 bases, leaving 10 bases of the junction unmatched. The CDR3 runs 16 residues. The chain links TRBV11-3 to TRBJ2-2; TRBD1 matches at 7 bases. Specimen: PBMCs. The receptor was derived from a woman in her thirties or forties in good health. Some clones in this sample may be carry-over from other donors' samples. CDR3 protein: CASSLSGTVIGGELFF. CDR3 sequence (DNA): TGTGCCAGCAGCTTATCTGGGACAGTAATTGGCGGGGAGCTGTTTTTT.